These T cell receptor beta chains were read from a single sample in a study of blood T cell repertoires in COVID-19. Profiling relied on immunoSEQ multiplex PCR, and the TCRdb table lists in-frame clones only, not all of them. The sample holds approximately 290,000 clones, around 89% seen once. Sequencing was performed on peripheral blood. These receptors all stem from a man aged 25 to 40 with acute or convalescent COVID-19. CDR3s include the opening cysteine and the closing phenylalanine or tryptophan. The D gene is left open where the match is weak. Clone size is shown for a subset of rows, as once, few, many or a class of expanded clone.

CDR3 protein,CDR3 DNA,clone size,CDR3 length,D gene,J gene,V gene
CARSGTPGETQYF,TGTGCCAGATCCGGGACACCAGGCGAGACCCAGTACTTC,once,13,NA,TRBJ2-5,TRBV2
CASSLVGGSSSYNSPLHF,TGTGCCAGCAGCTTGGTGGGAGGGTCGAGCTCCTATAATTCACCCCTCCACTTT,NA,18,NA,TRBJ1-6,TRBV5-4
CASRSSGNTIYF,TGTGCCAGCCGGTCCTCTGGAAACACCATATATTTT,NA,12,NA,TRBJ1-3,TRBV6-5
CASSLYTGSFADTQYF,TGTGCCAGCAGCTTGTACACAGGGAGCTTCGCGGATACGCAGTATTTT,NA,16,NA,TRBJ2-3,TRBV7-3
CATSSPFSPLHF,TGTGCCACCAGCAGCCCTTTCTCACCCCTCCACTTT,NA,12,NA,TRBJ1-6,TRBV15
CASSLSSKLAARNEQFF,TGTGCCAGCAGTTTATCGAGCAAGTTAGCGGCCCGCAATGAGCAGTTCTTC,once,17,NA,TRBJ2-1,TRBV27
CSVEVVGDRVYEQYF,TGCAGCGTAGAAGTGGTGGGGGACAGGGTCTACGAGCAGTACTTC,NA,15,TRBD1,TRBJ2-7,TRBV29-1
CASSFSPQRQETQYF,TGTGCCAGCAGTTTTTCCCCACAGAGACAAGAGACCCAGTACTTC,NA,15,NA,TRBJ2-5,TRBV27
CSVEGGTLADTQYF,TGCAGCGTTGAAGGTGGGACCCTAGCGGATACGCAGTATTTT,NA,14,NA,TRBJ2-3,TRBV29-1
CASSQTPPSDTGSYNSPLHF,TGCGCCAGCAGCCAAACTCCACCGTCCGATACAGGATCCTATAATTCACCCCTCCACTTT,NA,20,NA,TRBJ1-6,TRBV4-1
CASSSPKDRSDEQFF,TGTGCCAGCAGTTCGCCAAAGGACAGAAGTGATGAGCAGTTCTTC,NA,15,NA,TRBJ2-1,TRBV6-5
CASSQVGDRLNEKLFF,TGTGCCAGCAGCCAAGTGGGCGACAGACTTAATGAAAAACTGTTTTTT,NA,16,NA,TRBJ1-4,TRBV4-2
CASNPADRGYEQYF,TGTGCCAGCAACCCGGCGGACAGGGGCTACGAGCAGTACTTC,NA,14,TRBD1,TRBJ2-7,TRBV27
CASSLGRTGELFF,TGTGCCAGCAGCTTAGGGAGGACCGGGGAGCTGTTTTTT,NA,13,NA,TRBJ2-2,TRBV7-9
CASRRLFGGALSGNTIYF,TGTGCCAGCAGGCGACTGTTTGGGGGGGCTCTATCTGGAAACACCATATATTTT,NA,18,NA,TRBJ1-3,TRBV6-6
CASRTGTSGANVLTF,TGTGCCAGCAGGACAGGGACCTCTGGGGCCAACGTCCTGACTTTC,NA,15,TRBD1,TRBJ2-6,TRBV28
CASGLLATGELFF,TGTGCTAGTGGTCTACTAGCGACCGGGGAGCTGTTTTTT,NA,13,TRBD2,TRBJ2-2,TRBV12-5
CASAPGAQPQHF,TGTGCTAGTGCCCCTGGGGCTCAGCCCCAGCATTTT,NA,12,NA,TRBJ1-5,TRBV12-5
CAWSTGSYQPQHF,TGTGCCTGGAGTACAGGGAGCTATCAGCCCCAGCATTTT,NA,13,NA,TRBJ1-5,TRBV30
CASSLYSGGRNYGYTF,TGTGCCAGCAGCTTGTATAGCGGAGGAAGGAACTATGGCTACACCTTC,NA,16,NA,TRBJ1-2,TRBV5-8
CASSFSRVRNEQYF,TGTGCCAGCAGCTTCAGCCGGGTTCGGAACGAGCAGTACTTC,NA,14,NA,TRBJ2-7,TRBV11-2
CASSITGGTTEAFF,TGTGCCAGTAGTATTACAGGGGGTACCACTGAAGCTTTCTTT,NA,14,TRBD1,TRBJ1-1,TRBV19
CASSQSQGSYNEQFF,TGTGCCAGCAGCCAAAGCCAGGGGTCCTACAATGAGCAGTTCTTC,NA,15,NA,TRBJ2-1,TRBV7-2
CASSVVSGIGNTIYF,TGTGCCAGCAGCGTAGTGTCAGGGATTGGAAACACCATATATTTT,NA,15,NA,TRBJ1-3,TRBV9
CASSSENTEAFF,TGCGCCAGCAGCTCAGAGAACACTGAAGCTTTCTTT,once,12,NA,TRBJ1-1,TRBV5-1
CASSLGTGDVSEQYF,TGTGCCAGCAGCTTGGGTACAGGAGATGTGTCCGAGCAGTACTTC,NA,15,NA,TRBJ2-7,TRBV5-4
CASRKVAGGNTIYF,TGTGCCAGCAGAAAAGTTGCGGGTGGAAACACCATATATTTT,NA,14,NA,TRBJ1-3,TRBV2
CASSWEGGRTNEKLFF,TGTGCCAGCAGTTGGGAGGGAGGGAGAACTAATGAAAAACTGTTTTTT,NA,16,NA,TRBJ1-4,TRBV6-5
CASSPRTLSQGSSTNYGYTF,TGTGCCAGCTCACCACGAACTCTTTCCCAGGGAAGTAGTACTAACTATGGCTACACCTTC,NA,20,NA,TRBJ1-2,TRBV18
CSVARTSLSEQFF,TGCAGCGTTGCTCGTACTAGCTTGAGTGAGCAGTTCTTC,NA,13,NA,TRBJ2-1,TRBV29-1
CASSPRQGGREQYF,TGTGCCAGCAGCCCGCGACAGGGCGGTCGCGAGCAGTACTTC,few,14,TRBD1,TRBJ2-7,TRBV7-9